The 29 T cell receptor beta chains reported below all come from one sample, sequenced in a study of blood T cells in healthy people across ages. It was with a sample-barcoded 5' primer and a J-beta primer mix that a second PCR of roughly 6 to 12 cycles was run. A single record per CDR3 protein comes from TCRdb applying MiXCR to the 5' RACE reads. The sample shows approximately 1,700,000 distinct CDR3 sequences, roughly 43% of them seen only once. The sequenced sample consisted of blood. These receptors were obtained from a human donor in good health.

The gene calls are TRBV5-1 and TRBJ2-5; tentatively, D is TRBD1 (5 bases). CDR1 and CDR2 (germline): SGHRS, YFSETQ. This CDR3 has 14 residues. Trimming took off 0 bases at V and 4 bases at J, with 10 bases between the two ends. Here the CDR3 DNA reads TGCGCCAGCAGCTTGGACAGGCCGGCAGAGACCCAGTACTTC. Its translation is CASSLDRPAETQYF.

The V gene is TRBV7-3, the J gene TRBJ2-5; 11 bases match TRBD1. This CDR3 contains 15 residues. Germline values: CDR1 SGHTA, CDR2 FQGTGA. Trimming removed 4 bases from V and 4 bases from J; junction bases left unmatched: 5. The CDR3 DNA is TGTGCCAGCAGCTCGGGACAGGGGGTCGGAGAGACCCAGTACTTC. Translated, it gives CASSSGQGVGETQYF.

This clonotype was observed a few times. The V gene is TRBV7-2, the J gene TRBJ2-1, with a weak D call TRBD1 (6 bases). The germline CDR1 and CDR2 sequences are SGHTA and FQGNSA. The germline V and J ends were trimmed by 1 base and 4 bases, with 11 bases remaining between them. The CDR3 sequence is 15 residues long. The CDR3 nucleotides read TGTGCCAGCAGCTTAGGCGGACAGTTATACAATGAGCAGTTCTTC. It codes for CASSLGGQLYNEQFF.

In its sample, this clonotype was seen once. The rearrangement links TRBV6-5 to TRBJ2-1; maybe TRBD2 (5 bases). The V end lost 5 bases, the J end lost 0 bases, and 11 bases lay between the germline ends. The CDR3 is 15 amino acids. Germline assignment: CDR1 MNHEY and CDR2 SVGAGI. This chain's CDR3 is CASSLQRASYNEQFF. CDR3 in DNA: TGTGCCAGCAGTCTACAGAGGGCCTCCTACAATGAGCAGTTCTTC.

The V call is TRBV6-5, the J call TRBJ2-1; maybe TRBD2 (5 bases). This CDR3 contains 14 residues. From germline, CDR1 is MNHEY and CDR2 SVGAGI. Trimming stripped 6 bases from V and 15 bases from J, with 24 bases between. Here the CDR3 DNA reads TGTGCCAGCAGCCCCCCAGGACTGCCGCCACCTGGGTTCTTC. It codes for CASSPPGLPPPGFF.

This clonotype was counted only a few times. J is TRBJ2-1 and V is TRBV4-1; 7 bases align to TRBD2. This CDR3 contains 17 residues. The V segment lost 4 bases and the J segment 7 bases; nucleotides outside the gene matches: 16. Looked up from germline, CDR1 is MGHRA and CDR2 is YSYEKL. In DNA form, the CDR3 reads TGCGCCAGCAGCCTAAACCTCGCGGGGGTCGGTCGGAATGAGCAGTTCTTC. Its translation: CASSLNLAGVGRNEQFF.

With regard to this clonotype: Sequence at one end of the junction differs from germline and may be a read error. The chain couples TRBV3-1 to TRBJ1-4; 8 bases fit TRBD1. Germline CDR1 is LGHDT and CDR2 is YNNKEL (reference sequence). This CDR3 comprises 17 residues. CDR3 in amino acids: CASSQMNPGQGTEKLFF. The CDR3 DNA reads TGCGCCAGCAGCCAAATGAACCCCGGACAGGGTACTGAAAAACTGTTTTTT.

In DNA form, the CDR3 reads TGCAGTGCTAGTACCAGGGAAGGACTGTTTTTT. It codes for CSASTREGLFF. The chain joins TRBV20-1 to TRBJ1-4, with D possibly being TRBD1 (5 bases). V lost 3 bases to trimming and J lost 13 bases, with 12 bases between them. This CDR3 has 11 residues. CDR1 and CDR2 (germline): DFQATT, SNEGSKA (reference sequence).

V gene TRBV10-3 combines with J gene TRBJ2-1; D is unresolved. The germline V gene encodes CDR1 ENHRY and CDR2 SYGVKD. V shed 4 bases and J shed 13 bases, with 20 bases lying between them. CDR3 length: 14 amino acids. DNA of the CDR3: TGTGCCATCAGTGTCAACTTACCTAAGGCAGATCAGTTCTTC. The encoded protein is CAISVNLPKADQFF.

The CDR3 sequence: CASSLVVGLTGELFF. The CDR3 coding sequence is TGTGCCAGCAGCTTAGTGGTGGGGCTGACCGGGGAGCTGTTTTTT. This chain uses TRBV7-6 with TRBJ2-2; D may be TRBD1 (5 bases). The length of the CDR3 is 15 residues. CDR1 and CDR2 from the germline V gene are SGHVS and FNYEAQ. V was trimmed by 1 base and J by 5 bases, leaving 11 bases between them.

This clonotype was seen a few times. V and J are TRBV7-8 and TRBJ2-7, with D unclear. Germline values: CDR1 SGHVS, CDR2 FQNEAQ. With 2 bases removed from V and 3 bases from J, the gap between germline ends came to 14 bases. The CDR3 consists of 15 residues. The CDR3 reads CASSLQYSVVYEQYF. CDR3 DNA: TGTGCCAGCAGCTTACAGTATTCAGTAGTCTACGAGCAGTACTTC.

The chain joins TRBV10-3 to TRBJ1-1, with D perhaps TRBD1 (5 bases). Germline CDR1 and CDR2: ENHRY and SYGVKD. This CDR3 region has 12 residues. Deletions cut 4 bases from V and 5 bases from J, with 8 bases between. This CDR3 reads CAISVKGTEAFF. CDR3 sequence (DNA): TGTGCCATCAGTGTGAAGGGGACTGAAGCTTTCTTT.

This clonotype has just a few counts. The CDR3 here is CASRPTSYHEQYF. CDR3 DNA: TGTGCCAGCAGACCGACTAGCTACCACGAGCAGTACTTC. The chain links TRBV7-9 to TRBJ2-5; 7 nucleotides agree with TRBD2. The DNA end is more similar to TRBJ2-7, so the J call may be wrong. CDR1 is SEHNR and CDR2 is FQNEAQ in the germline V gene (reference sequence). This CDR3 has 13 residues.

The V call is TRBV7-2, the J call TRBJ2-7; D possibly matches TRBD1 or TRBD2 (5 bases each). The CDR3 loop spans 14 amino acids. V dropped 2 bases and J dropped 5 bases, with 13 bases sitting between them. The germline gives CDR1 SGHTA, CDR2 FQGNSA. CDR3 sequence (DNA): TGTGCCAGCAGCTTACCCGGGACGCGCAACGAGCAGTACTTC. Its translation: CASSLPGTRNEQYF.

A note on this clonotype: This could be a read error, since a much larger clone is one nucleotide away. V is TRBV29-1 and J is TRBJ2-4, with a possible D match to TRBD2 (5 bases). The CDR3 is 12 amino acids. V dropped 5 bases and J dropped 13 bases, with 18 bases sitting between them. The V gene's germline CDR1 is SQVTM and CDR2 ANQGSEA. For the CDR3, the DNA is TGCAGCGTTTTCGGGGTCTACAATGAGCAGTACTTC. This encodes CSVFGVYNEQYF.

The chain's CDR3 is CASSNGLAGVLDTQYF. In DNA, the CDR3 is TGTGCCAGCAGCAACGGACTAGCGGGGGTCCTTGATACGCAGTATTTT. The genes are TRBV11-2 and TRBJ2-3; 13 bases align to TRBD2. With V trimmed by 5 bases and J by 6 bases, 8 bases remained unmatched. This CDR3 region has 16 residues. Germline V gene lookup returns CDR1 SGHAT and CDR2 FQNNGV.

The rearrangement links TRBV25-1 to TRBJ2-3, with D possibly matching TRBD2 (6 bases). Trimming stripped 6 bases from V and 2 bases from J, with 15 bases between. This CDR3 has 15 residues. CDR1 MGHDK and CDR2 SYGVNS come from the germline V gene. The CDR3 reads CASSSSGLYTDTQYF. The CDR3 nucleotides are TGTGCCAGCAGCTCCTCGGGACTTTACACAGATACGCAGTATTTT.

V and J are TRBV5-5 and TRBJ1-2; D is perhaps TRBD1 (5 bases). V was pared by 4 bases and J by 2 bases, with 12 bases between. This CDR3 region has 14 residues. Germline V gives CDR1 SGHKS, CDR2 YYEKEE (reference sequence). CDR3 sequence: CASSPGTQNYGYTF. The DNA for the CDR3 is TGTGCCAGCAGCCCCGGGACGCAAAACTATGGCTACACCTTC.

The CDR3 spells CASSWTGGGDEKLFF. Written as DNA, the CDR3 is TGTGCCAGCAGTTGGACAGGGGGCGGTGATGAAAAACTGTTTTTT. The chain links TRBV27 to TRBJ1-4, with 11 bases matching TRBD1. Germline V CDR1 and CDR2: MNHEY, SMNVEV (reference sequence). This CDR3 has 15 amino acids. V shed 4 bases, J shed 6 bases, and the junction held 4 bases outside the gene matches.

This clonotype has more than one count but fewer than ten. This rearrangement joins TRBV20-1 to TRBJ2-1; no clear D gene. There are 14 residues in the CDR3. Trimming left V 6 bases short and J 0 bases short, with 12 bases between. CDR1 is DFQATT, CDR2 SNEGSKA, per germline (reference sequence). Here the CDR3 reads CSAIGSPSYNEQFF. The CDR3 DNA sequence: TGCAGTGCAATCGGGTCGCCCTCCTACAATGAGCAGTTCTTC.

The rearrangement joins TRBV12-3 or TRBV12-4 to TRBJ1-2; 7 positions agree with TRBD1. Trimming removed 6 bases from V and 8 bases from J; junction bases left unmatched: 9. There are 13 residues in the CDR3. In nucleotides, the CDR3 is TGTGCCAGCAGGGACAGGAGGCCCCAGGGCTACACCTTC. It is translated as CASRDRRPQGYTF.

This clonotype has more than one count but fewer than ten. This sequence joins TRBV24-1 and TRBJ2-1; 7 bases match TRBD1. The CDR3 spans 15 residues. Germline values: CDR1 KGHDR, CDR2 SFDVKD. J gave up 6 bases and V 6 bases, and 10 bases lay outside the gene matches. CDR3 bases: TGTGCCACCAGTAAACCGGGACAGAACACCAATGAGCAGTTCTTC. It yields the protein CATSKPGQNTNEQFF.

The chain carries TRBV7-8 and TRBJ1-1; D is possibly TRBD1 (5 bases). CDR1 and CDR2 (germline): SGHVS, FQNEAQ. V lost 3 bases and J 6 bases, leaving 17 bases between the germline ends. This CDR3 has 15 residues. The CDR3 DNA sequence: TGTGCCAGCAGCTTGCTGAGGGGAGGGGACGCTGAAGCTTTCTTT. This gives the protein CASSLLRGGDAEAFF. The whole variable domain, filled in from reference TRBV7-8 and TRBJ1-1, reads GAGVSQSPRYKVAKRGQDVALRCDPISGHVSLFWYQQALGQGPEFLTYFQNEAQLDKSGLPSDRFFAERPEGSVSTLKIQRTQQEDSAVYLCASSLLRGGDAEAFFGQGTRLTVV.

The chain links TRBV4-3 to TRBJ2-4; TRBD1 aligns across 8 bases. The J call is in doubt because the DNA end fits TRBJ2-7 better. The CDR3 contains 15 residues. Germline V gene data show CDR1 as LGHNA and CDR2 as YSLEER. CDR3 DNA sequence: TGCGCCAGCAGCCGGGCTGCAGGGGGCCAGTACGAGCAGTACTTC. Translation gives CASSRAAGGQYEQYF.

This clonotype was found a few times. The chain employs TRBV25-1 and TRBJ1-2; TRBD1 matches at 7 bases. Per the germline V gene, CDR1 is MGHDK and CDR2 is SYGVNS. This CDR3 is built from 18 residues. Unmatched junction bases numbered 18, after V lost 6 bases and J lost 2 bases. As DNA, the CDR3 is TGTGCCAGCAGCCCTAAAGGGGGCAGACAGGGACCAAACTATGGCTACACCTTC. Translated, it gives CASSPKGGRQGPNYGYTF.

This clonotype has a handful of counts. This rearrangement joins TRBV20-1 to TRBJ2-5; 11 bases align to TRBD1. Germline CDR1 is DFQATT and CDR2 is SNEGSKA (reference sequence). V gave up 6 bases and J gave up 3 bases; unmatched junction bases: 12. The CDR3 is made up of 16 amino acids. The CDR3 sequence is CSAERSGQGDKETQYF. CDR3 DNA sequence: TGCAGTGCGGAGAGGTCGGGACAGGGGGATAAAGAGACCCAGTACTTC.

This CDR3 reads CASRYSGNQPQHF. The CDR3 region has the DNA TGTGCCAGCAGATACAGTGGCAATCAGCCCCAGCATTTT. The chain uses TRBV2 and TRBJ1-5; D remains ambiguous. The germline gives CDR1 SNHLY, CDR2 FYNNEI. This CDR3 spans 13 amino acids. Trimming removed 6 bases at V and 2 bases at J, with 8 bases between.

This clonotype was detected only a few times. This chain links TRBV7-2 with TRBJ2-4; D is uncertain. This CDR3 spans 15 amino acids. Germline V gene lookup returns CDR1 SGHTA and CDR2 FQGNSA. The V end lost 2 bases, the J end lost 3 bases, and 11 bases lay between the germline ends. This chain's CDR3 is CASSLLDGFKNIQYF. In DNA, the CDR3 is TGTGCCAGCAGCTTATTGGACGGGTTCAAAAACATTCAGTACTTC.

Comments on this clonotype: Germline is not matched at one junction end, which may reflect a read error. This chain joins TRBV9 and TRBJ2-1, with TRBD2 matching over 7 bases. CDR1 and CDR2 from the germline V gene are SGDLS and YYNGEE. The length of the CDR3 is 15 residues. This chain's CDR3 is CASSSTSDPYNKQFF. In DNA, the CDR3 is TGTGCCAGCAGCAGCACTAGCGACCCCTACAATAAGCAGTTCTTC.